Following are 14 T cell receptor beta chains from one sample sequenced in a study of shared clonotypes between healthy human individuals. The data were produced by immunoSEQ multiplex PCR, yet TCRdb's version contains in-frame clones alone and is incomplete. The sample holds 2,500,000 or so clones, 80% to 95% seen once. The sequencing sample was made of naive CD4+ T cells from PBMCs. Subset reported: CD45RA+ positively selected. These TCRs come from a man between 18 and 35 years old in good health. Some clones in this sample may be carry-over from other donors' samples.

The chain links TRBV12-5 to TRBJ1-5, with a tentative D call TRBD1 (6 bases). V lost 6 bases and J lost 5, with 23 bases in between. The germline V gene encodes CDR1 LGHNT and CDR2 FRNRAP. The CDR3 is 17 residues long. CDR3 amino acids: CASGCAPAGTQDQPQHF. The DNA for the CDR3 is TGTGCTAGTGGCTGTGCCCCCGCCGGGACACAGGATCAGCCCCAGCATTTT.

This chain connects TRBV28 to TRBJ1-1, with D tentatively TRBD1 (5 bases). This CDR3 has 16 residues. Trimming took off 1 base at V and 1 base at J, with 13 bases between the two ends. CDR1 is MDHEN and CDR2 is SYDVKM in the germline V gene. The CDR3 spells CASSLSGRGRNTEAFF. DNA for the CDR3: TGTGCCAGCAGTTTATCAGGGAGGGGCAGGAACACTGAAGCTTTCTTT.

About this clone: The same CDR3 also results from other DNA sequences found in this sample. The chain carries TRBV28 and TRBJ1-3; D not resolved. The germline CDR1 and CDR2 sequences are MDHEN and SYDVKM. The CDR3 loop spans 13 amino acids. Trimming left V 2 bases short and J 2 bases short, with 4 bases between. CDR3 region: CASSLNPGNTIYF. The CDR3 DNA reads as TGTGCCAGCAGTTTAAACCCTGGAAACACCATATATTTT.

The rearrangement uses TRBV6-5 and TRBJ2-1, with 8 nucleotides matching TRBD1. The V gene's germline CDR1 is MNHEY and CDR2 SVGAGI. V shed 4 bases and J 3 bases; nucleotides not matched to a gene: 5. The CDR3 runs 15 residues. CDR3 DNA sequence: TGTGCCAGCAGTTCCGGGACAGGAGGCTACAATGAGCAGTTCTTC. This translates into CASSSGTGGYNEQFF.

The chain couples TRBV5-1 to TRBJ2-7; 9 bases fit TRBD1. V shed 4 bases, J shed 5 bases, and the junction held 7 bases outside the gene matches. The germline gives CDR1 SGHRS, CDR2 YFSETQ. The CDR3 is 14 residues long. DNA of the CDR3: TGCGCCAGCAGCATGACCGGGACAGGGAACGAGCAGTACTTC. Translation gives CASSMTGTGNEQYF.

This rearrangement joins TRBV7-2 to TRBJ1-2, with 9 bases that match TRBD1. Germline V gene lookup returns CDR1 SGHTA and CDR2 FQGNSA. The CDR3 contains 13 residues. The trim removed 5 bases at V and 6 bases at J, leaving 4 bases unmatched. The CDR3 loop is CASSPDRGDGYTF. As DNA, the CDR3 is TGTGCCAGCAGCCCAGACAGGGGGGATGGCTACACCTTC. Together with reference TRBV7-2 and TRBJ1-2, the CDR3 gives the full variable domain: GAGVSQSPSNKVTEKGKDVELRCDPISGHTALYWYRQSLGQGLEFLIYFQGNSAPDKSGLPSDRFSAERTGGSVSTLTIQRTQQEDSAVYLCASSPDRGDGYTFGSGTRLTVV.

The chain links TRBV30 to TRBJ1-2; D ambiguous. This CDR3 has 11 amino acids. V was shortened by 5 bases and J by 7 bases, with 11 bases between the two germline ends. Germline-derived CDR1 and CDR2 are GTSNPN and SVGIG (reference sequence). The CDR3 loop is CAWGLTRGYTF. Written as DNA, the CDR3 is TGTGCCTGGGGACTAACGCGTGGCTACACCTTC.

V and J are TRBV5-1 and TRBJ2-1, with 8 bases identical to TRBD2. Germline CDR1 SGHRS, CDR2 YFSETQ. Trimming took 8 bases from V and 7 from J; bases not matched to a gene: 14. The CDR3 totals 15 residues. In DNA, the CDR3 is TGCGCCAGTACAAGCTCCGGGACTAGTTTGAATGAGCAGTTCTTC. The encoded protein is CASTSSGTSLNEQFF. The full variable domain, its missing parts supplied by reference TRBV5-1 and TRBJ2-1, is KAGVTQTPRYLIKTRGQQVTLSCSPISGHRSVSWYQQTPGQGLQFLFEYFSETQRNKGNFPGRFSGRQFSNSRSEMNVSTLELGDSALYLCASTSSGTSLNEQFFGPGTRLTVL.

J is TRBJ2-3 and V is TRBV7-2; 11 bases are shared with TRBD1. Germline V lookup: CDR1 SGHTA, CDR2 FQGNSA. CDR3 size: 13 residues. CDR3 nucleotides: TGTGCAAGCGGGGGACAGGGGGCAGATACGCAGTATTTT. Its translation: CASGGQGADTQYF.

The CDR3 nucleotides read TGTGCCAGCATTCGGACAGGGGCGGGAAACACTGAAGCTTTCTTT. Amino acids: CASIRTGAGNTEAFF. V gene TRBV6-1 combines with J gene TRBJ1-1, with 9 positions matching TRBD1. Germline-derived CDR1 and CDR2 are MNHNS and SASEGT. V was clipped by 7 bases and J by 2 bases; unmatched bases: 8. CDR3 length: 15 amino acids.

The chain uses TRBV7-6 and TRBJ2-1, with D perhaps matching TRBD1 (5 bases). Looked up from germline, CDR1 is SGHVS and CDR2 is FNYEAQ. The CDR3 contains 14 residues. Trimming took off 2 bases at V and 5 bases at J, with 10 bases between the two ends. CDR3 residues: CASSLFQGNNEQFF. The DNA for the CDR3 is TGTGCCAGCAGCTTATTTCAGGGTAACAATGAGCAGTTCTTC. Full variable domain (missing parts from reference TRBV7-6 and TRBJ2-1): GAGVSQSPRYKVTKRGQDVALRCDPISGHVSLYWYRQALGQGPEFLTYFNYEAQQDKSGLPNDRFSAERPEGSISTLTIQRTEQRDSAMYRCASSLFQGNNEQFFGPGTRLTVL.

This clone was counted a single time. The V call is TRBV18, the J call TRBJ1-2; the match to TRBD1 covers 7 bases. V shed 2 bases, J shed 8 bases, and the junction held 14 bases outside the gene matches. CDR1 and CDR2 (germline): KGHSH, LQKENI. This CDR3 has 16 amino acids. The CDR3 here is CASSPYYTDRISGYTF. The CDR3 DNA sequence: TGTGCCAGCTCACCATACTACACGGACAGGATTTCAGGCTACACCTTC.

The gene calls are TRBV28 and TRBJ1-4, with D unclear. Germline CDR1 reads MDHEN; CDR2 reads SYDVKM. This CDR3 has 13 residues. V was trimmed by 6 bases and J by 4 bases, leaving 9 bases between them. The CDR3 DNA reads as TGTGCCAGCAGCGACACGAATAATGAAAAACTGTTTTTT. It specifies CASSDTNNEKLFF. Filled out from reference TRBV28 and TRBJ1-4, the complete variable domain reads DVKVTQSSRYLVKRTGEKVFLECVQDMDHENMFWYRQDPGLGLRLIYFSYDVKMKEKGDIPEGYSVSREKKERFSLILESASTNQTSMYLCASSDTNNEKLFFGSGTQLSVL.

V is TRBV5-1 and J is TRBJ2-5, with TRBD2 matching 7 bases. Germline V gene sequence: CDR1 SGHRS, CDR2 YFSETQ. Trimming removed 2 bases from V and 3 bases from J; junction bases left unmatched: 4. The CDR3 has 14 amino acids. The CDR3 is CASSFGAGEETQYF. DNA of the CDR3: TGCGCCAGCAGCTTCGGTGCGGGAGAAGAGACCCAGTACTTC. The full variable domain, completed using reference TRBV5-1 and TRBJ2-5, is KAGVTQTPRYLIKTRGQQVTLSCSPISGHRSVSWYQQTPGQGLQFLFEYFSETQRNKGNFPGRFSGRQFSNSRSEMNVSTLELGDSALYLCASSFGAGEETQYFGPGTRLLVL.